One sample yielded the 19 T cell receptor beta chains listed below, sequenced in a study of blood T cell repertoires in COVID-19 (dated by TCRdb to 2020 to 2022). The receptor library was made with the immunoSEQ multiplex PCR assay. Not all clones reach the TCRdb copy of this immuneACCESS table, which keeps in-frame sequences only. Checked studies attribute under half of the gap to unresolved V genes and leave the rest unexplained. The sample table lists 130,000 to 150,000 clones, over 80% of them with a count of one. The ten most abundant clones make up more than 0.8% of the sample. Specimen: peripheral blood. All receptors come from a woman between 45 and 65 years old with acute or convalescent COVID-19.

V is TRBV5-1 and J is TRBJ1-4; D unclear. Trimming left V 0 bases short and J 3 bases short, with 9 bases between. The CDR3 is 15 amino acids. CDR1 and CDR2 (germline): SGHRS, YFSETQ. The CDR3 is CASSLDGQANEKLFF. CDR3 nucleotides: TGCGCCAGCAGCTTGGATGGGCAGGCTAATGAAAAACTGTTTTTT.

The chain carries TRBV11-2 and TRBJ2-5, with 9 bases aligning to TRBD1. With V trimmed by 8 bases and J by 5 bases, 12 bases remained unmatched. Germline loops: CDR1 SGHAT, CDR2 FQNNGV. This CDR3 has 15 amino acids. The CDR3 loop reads CASRDGQGIIETQYF. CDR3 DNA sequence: TGTGCCAGCCGCGACGGACAGGGGATAATCGAGACCCAGTACTTC.

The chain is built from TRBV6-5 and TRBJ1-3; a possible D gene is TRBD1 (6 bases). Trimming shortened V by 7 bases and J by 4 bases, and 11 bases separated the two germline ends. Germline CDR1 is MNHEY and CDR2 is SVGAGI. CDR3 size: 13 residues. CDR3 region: CASTRTEGNTIYF. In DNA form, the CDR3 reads TGTGCCAGCACCCGGACAGAAGGAAACACCATATATTTT.

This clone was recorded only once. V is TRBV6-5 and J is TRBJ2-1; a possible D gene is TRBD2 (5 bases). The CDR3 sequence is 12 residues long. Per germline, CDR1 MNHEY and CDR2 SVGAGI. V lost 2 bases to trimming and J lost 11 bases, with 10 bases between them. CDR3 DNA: TGTGCCAGCAGTTACGGAAGGACTCAGCAGTTCTTC. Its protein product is CASSYGRTQQFF.

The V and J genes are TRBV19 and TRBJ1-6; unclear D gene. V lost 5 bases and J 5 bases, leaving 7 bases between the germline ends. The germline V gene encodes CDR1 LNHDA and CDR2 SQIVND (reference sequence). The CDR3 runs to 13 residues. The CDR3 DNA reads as TGTGCCAGTAGTGAACAGAATAATTCACCCCTCCACTTT. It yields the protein CASSEQNNSPLHF.

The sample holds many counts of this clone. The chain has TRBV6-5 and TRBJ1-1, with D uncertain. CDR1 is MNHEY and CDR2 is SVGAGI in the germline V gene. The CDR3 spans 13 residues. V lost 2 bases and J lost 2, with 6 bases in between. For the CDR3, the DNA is TGTGCCAGCAGTTACGATGGCAACACTGAAGCTTTCTTT. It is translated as CASSYDGNTEAFF.

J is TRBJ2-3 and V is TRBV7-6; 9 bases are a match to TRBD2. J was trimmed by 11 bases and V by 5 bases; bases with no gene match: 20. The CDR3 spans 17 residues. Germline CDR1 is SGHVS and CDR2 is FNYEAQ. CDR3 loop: CASSPRKGTSPGGVQYF. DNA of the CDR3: TGTGCCAGCAGCCCTAGGAAGGGGACTAGCCCGGGGGGGGTGCAGTATTTT.

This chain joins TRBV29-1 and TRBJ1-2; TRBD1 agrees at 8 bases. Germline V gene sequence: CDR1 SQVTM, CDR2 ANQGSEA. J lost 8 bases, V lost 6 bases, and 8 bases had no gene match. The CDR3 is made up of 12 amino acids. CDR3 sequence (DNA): TGCAGCGTGGGCCAGGGGGCGGAGGGCTACACCTTC. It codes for CSVGQGAEGYTF.

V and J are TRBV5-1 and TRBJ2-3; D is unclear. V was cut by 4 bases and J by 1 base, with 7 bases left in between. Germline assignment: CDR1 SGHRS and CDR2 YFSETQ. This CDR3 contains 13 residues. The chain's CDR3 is CASSTQGTDTQYF. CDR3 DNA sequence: TGCGCCAGCAGCACCCAGGGCACAGATACGCAGTATTTT.

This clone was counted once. The chain's CDR3 is CASTILTLSEQYF. DNA for the CDR3: TGTGCCAGCACAATACTGACTCTGAGTGAGCAGTACTTC. This chain uses TRBV2 with TRBJ2-7; D gene uncertain. Germline V gene lookup returns CDR1 SNHLY and CDR2 FYNNEI. The CDR3 extends over 13 amino acids. V was cut by 7 bases and J by 7 bases, with 17 bases left in between.

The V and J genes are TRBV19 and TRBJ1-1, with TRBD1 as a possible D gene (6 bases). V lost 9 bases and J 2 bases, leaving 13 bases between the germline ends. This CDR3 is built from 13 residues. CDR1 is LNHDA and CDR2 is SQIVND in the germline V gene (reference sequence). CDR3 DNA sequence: TGTGCCAGCGAGGGACACTTTAACACTGAAGCTTTCTTT. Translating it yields CASEGHFNTEAFF.

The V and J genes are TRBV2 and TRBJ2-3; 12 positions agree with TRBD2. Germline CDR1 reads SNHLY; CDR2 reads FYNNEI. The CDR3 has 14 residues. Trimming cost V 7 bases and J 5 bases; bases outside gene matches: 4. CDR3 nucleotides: TGTGCCAGCACTAGCGGGGGGGCCGTAGATACGCAGTATTTT. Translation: CASTSGGAVDTQYF.

CDR3 in DNA: TGTGCCAGCAGCCGTAGCGGGGGCGCCTACAATGAGCAGTTCTTC. This gives the protein CASSRSGGAYNEQFF. J is TRBJ2-1 and V is TRBV3-1 (or the pseudogene TRBV3-2); 9 bases line up with TRBD2. Trimming at V came to 4 bases and at J to 2 bases, leaving 3 bases not matched to a gene. This CDR3 region has 15 residues. Germline assignment: CDR1 LGHDT and CDR2 YNNKEL (reference sequence).

The CDR3 DNA reads TGTGCCAGCAGCGTAGCAGGGGGCAGGGGATTTTACGAGCAGTACTTC. Translation: CASSVAGGRGFYEQYF. V is TRBV9 and J is TRBJ2-7, with 8 bases matching TRBD1. Germline V gives CDR1 SGDLS, CDR2 YYNGEE. V lost 0 bases to trimming and J lost 4 bases; unmatched junction nucleotides: 9. The CDR3 runs 16 residues.

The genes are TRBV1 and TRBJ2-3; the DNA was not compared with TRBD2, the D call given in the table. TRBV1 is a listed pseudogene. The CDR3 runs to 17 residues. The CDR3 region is CTSSQDPPSGTTDTQYF. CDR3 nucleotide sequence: TGCACCAGCAGCCAAGACCCCCCTAGCGGGACCACAGATACGCAGTATTTT.

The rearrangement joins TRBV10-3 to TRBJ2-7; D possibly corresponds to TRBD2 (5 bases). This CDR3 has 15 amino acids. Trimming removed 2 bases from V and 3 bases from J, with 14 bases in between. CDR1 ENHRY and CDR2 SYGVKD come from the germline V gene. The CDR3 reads CAISEVLAEFYEQYF. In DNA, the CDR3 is TGTGCCATCAGTGAGGTCCTAGCAGAATTCTACGAGCAGTACTTC.

In nucleotides, the CDR3 is TGTGCCAGTAGTATGGCAGGGTCCCTTTTCTATGGCTACACCTTC. As protein: CASSMAGSLFYGYTF. The V gene is TRBV19, the J gene TRBJ1-2; tentatively, D is TRBD1 (5 bases). Looked up from germline, CDR1 is LNHDA and CDR2 is SQIVND (reference sequence). The CDR3 consists of 15 residues. The V and J ends lost 3 bases and 4 bases respectively, with 15 bases between them.

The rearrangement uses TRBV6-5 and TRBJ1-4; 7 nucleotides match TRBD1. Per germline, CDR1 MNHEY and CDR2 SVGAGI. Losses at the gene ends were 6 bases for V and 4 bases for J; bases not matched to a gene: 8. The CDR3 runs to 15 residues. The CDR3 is CASSRDSRNNEKLFF. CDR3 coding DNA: TGTGCCAGCAGCCGGGACAGTAGAAATAATGAAAAACTGTTTTTT.

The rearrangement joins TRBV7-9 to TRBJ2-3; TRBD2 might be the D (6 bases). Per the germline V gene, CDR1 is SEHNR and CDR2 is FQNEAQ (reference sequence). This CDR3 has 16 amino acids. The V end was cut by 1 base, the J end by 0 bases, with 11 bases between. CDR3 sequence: CASSLEGLASTDTQYF. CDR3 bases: TGTGCCAGCAGCTTAGAGGGACTTGCTAGCACAGATACGCAGTATTTT.